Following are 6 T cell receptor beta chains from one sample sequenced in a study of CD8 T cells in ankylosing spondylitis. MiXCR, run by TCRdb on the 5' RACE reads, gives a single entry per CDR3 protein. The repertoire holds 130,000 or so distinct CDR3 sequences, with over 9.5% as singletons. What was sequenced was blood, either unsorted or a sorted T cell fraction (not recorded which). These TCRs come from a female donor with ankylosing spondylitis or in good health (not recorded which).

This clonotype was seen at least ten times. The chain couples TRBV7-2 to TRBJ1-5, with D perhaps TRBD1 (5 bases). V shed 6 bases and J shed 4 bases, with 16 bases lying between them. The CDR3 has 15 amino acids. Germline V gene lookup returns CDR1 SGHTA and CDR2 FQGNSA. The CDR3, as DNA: TGTGCCAGCAGTCTCCAGGGAGGGGTAAATCAGCCCCAGCATTTT. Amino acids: CASSLQGGVNQPQHF.

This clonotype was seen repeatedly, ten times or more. This CDR3 is CASSPGVGKTTDTQYF. The CDR3 DNA reads as TGTGCCAGCAGCCCGGGAGTGGGGAAAACCACAGATACGCAGTATTTT. The chain has TRBV5-4 and TRBJ2-3; D is possibly TRBD2 (6 bases). CDR3 length: 16 residues. The germline V and J ends were trimmed by 4 bases and 2 bases, with 17 bases remaining between them. Germline V CDR1 and CDR2: SGHNT, YYREEE (reference sequence).

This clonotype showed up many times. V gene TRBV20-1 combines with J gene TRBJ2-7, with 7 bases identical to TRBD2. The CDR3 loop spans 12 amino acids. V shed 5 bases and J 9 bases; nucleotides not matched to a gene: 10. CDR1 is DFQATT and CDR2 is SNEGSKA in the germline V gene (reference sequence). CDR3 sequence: CSAGRDFLGQYF. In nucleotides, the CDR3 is TGCAGTGCTGGGAGGGACTTCCTAGGGCAGTACTTC.

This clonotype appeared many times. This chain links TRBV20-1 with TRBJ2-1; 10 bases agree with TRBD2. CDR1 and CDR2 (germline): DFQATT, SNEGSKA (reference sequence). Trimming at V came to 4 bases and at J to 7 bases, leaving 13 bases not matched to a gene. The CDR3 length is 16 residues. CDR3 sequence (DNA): TGCAGTGCTACCCCCAATAGCGGGAGGTATCGGAATGAGCAGTTCTTC. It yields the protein CSATPNSGRYRNEQFF.

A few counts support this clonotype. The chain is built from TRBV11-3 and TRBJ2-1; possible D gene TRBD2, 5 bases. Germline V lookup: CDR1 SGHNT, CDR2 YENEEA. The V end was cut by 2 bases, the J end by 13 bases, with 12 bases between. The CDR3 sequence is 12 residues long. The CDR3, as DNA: TGTGCCAGCAGCTTAACTAGTATGGCCCAGTTCTTC. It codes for CASSLTSMAQFF.

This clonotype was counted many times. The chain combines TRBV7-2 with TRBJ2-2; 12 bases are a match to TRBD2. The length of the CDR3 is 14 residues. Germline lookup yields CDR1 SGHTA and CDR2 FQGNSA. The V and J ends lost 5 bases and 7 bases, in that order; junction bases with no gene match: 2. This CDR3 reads CASSPGLAGGELFF. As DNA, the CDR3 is TGTGCCAGCAGCCCGGGACTAGCGGGCGGGGAGCTGTTTTTT.